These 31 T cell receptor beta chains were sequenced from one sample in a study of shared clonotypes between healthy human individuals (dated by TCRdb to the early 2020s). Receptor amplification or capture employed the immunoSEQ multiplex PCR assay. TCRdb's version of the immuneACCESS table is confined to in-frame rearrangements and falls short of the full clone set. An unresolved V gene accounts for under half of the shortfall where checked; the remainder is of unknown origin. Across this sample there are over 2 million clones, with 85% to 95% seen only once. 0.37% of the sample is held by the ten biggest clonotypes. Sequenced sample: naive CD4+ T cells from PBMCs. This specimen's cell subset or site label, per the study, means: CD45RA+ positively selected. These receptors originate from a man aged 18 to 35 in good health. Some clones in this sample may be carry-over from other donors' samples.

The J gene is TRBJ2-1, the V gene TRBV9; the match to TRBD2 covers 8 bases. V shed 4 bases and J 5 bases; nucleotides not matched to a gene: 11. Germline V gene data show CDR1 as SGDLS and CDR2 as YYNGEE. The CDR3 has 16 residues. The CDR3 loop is CASSPTGGGGNNEQFF. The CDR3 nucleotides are TGTGCCAGCAGCCCCACCGGGGGGGGAGGAAACAATGAGCAGTTCTTC.

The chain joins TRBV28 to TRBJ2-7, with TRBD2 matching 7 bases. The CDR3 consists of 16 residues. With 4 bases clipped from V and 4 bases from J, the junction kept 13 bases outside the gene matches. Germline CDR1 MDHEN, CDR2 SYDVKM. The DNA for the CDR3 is TGTGCCAGCAGTTCCATAGAGGCTAGCGGAGAATACGAGCAGTACTTC. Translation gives CASSSIEASGEYEQYF.

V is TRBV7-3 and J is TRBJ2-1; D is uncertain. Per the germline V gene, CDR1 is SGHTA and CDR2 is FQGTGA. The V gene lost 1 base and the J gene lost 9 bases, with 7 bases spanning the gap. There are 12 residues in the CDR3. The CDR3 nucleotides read TGTGCCAGCAGCTTAAGTTGGGGTGAGCAGTTCTTC. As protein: CASSLSWGEQFF.

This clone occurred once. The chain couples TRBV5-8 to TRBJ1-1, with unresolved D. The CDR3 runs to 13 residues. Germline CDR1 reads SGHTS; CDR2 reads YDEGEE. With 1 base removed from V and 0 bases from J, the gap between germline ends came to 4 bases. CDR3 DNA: TGTGCCAGCAGCTTGCTAGTGAACACTGAAGCTTTCTTT. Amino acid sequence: CASSLLVNTEAFF. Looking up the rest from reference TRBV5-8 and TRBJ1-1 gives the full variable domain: EAGVTQSPTHLIKTRGQQATLRCSPISGHTSVYWYQQALGLGLQFLLWYDEGEERNRGNFPPRFSGRQFPNYSSELNVNALELEDSALYLCASSLLVNTEAFFGQGTRLTVV.

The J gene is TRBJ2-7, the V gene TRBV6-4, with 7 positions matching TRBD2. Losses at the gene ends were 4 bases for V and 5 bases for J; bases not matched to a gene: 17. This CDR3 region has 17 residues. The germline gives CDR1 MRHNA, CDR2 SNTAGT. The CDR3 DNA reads TGTGCCAGCAGTGGTCTAGCGGAGACCCTTTTATTGGACGAGCAGTACTTC. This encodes CASSGLAETLLLDEQYF.

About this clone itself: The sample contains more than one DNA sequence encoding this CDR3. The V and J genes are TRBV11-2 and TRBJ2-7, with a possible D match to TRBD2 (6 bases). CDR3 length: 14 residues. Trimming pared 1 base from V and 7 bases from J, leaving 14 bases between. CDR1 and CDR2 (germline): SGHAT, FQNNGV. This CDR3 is CASSLVRGLGEQYF. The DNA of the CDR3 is TGTGCCAGCAGCTTAGTACGGGGACTGGGTGAGCAGTACTTC.

The CDR3 is CASCDRSYNEQFF. The CDR3, as DNA: TGTGCCAGCTGTGATAGGTCCTACAATGAGCAGTTCTTC. The genes are TRBV5-4 and TRBJ2-1; D remains unclear. This CDR3 has 13 amino acids. CDR1 is SGHNT and CDR2 is YYREEE in the germline V gene (reference sequence). V lost 7 bases, J lost 1 base, and 9 bases lay in between.

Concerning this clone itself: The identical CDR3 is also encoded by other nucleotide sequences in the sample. DNA for the CDR3: TGTGCCAGCAGAAGGGAAACAGATACGCAGTATTTT. It translates to CASRRETDTQYF. The rearrangement links TRBV2 to TRBJ2-3; no firm D call. The CDR3 has 12 residues. Germline V lookup: CDR1 SNHLY, CDR2 FYNNEI. The ends were cut back, 6 bases at V and 3 bases at J, with 7 bases in the middle. The full variable domain, completed using reference TRBV2 and TRBJ2-3, is EPEVTQTPSHQVTQMGQEVILRCVPISNHLYFYWYRQILGQKVEFLVSFYNNEISEKSEIFDDQFSVERPDGSNFTLKIRSTKLEDSAMYFCASRRETDTQYFGPGTRLTVL.

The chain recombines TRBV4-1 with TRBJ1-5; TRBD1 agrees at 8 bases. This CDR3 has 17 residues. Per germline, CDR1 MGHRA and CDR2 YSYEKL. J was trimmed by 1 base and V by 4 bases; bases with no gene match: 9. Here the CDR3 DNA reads TGCGCCAGCAGCCTCGTCACAGGACAGGGAAGCAATCAGCCCCAGCATTTT. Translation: CASSLVTGQGSNQPQHF.

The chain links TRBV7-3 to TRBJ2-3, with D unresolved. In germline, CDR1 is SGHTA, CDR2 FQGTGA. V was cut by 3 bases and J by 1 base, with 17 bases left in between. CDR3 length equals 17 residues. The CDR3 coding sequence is TGTGCCAGCAGCTTCCCCGGAGATAAGATTCGCACAGATACGCAGTATTTT. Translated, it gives CASSFPGDKIRTDTQYF.

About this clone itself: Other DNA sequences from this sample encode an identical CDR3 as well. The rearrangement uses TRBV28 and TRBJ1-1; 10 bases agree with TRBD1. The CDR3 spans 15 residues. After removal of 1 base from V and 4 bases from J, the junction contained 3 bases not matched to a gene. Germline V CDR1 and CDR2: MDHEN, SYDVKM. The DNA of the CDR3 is TGTGCCAGCAGTTTATCGGGACAGGGGCGCACTGAAGCTTTCTTT. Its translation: CASSLSGQGRTEAFF.

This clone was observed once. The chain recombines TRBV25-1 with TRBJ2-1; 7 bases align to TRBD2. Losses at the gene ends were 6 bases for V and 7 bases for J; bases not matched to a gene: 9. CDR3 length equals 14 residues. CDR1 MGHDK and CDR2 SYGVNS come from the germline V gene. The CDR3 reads CASRTSAKGNEQFF. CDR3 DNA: TGTGCCAGCAGAACTAGCGCCAAGGGGAATGAGCAGTTCTTC. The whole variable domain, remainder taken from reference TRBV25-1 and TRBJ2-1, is EADIYQTPRYLVIGTGKKITLECSQTMGHDKMYWYQQDPGMELHLIHYSYGVNSTEKGDLSSESTVSRIRTEHFPLTLESARPSHTSQYLCASRTSAKGNEQFFGPGTRLTVL.

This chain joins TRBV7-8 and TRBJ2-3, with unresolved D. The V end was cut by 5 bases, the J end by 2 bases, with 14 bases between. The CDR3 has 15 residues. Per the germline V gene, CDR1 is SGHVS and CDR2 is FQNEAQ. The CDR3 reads CASSLPRTNTDTQYF. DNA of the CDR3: TGTGCCAGCAGCCTCCCTCGGACGAACACAGATACGCAGTATTTT.

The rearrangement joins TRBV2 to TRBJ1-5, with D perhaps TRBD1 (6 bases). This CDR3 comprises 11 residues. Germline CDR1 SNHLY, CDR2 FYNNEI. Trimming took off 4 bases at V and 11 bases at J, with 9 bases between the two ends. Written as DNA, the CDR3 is TGTGCCAGCAGTGGGGGGGGCTCCCAGCATTTT. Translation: CASSGGGSQHF. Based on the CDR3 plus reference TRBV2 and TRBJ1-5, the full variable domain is EPEVTQTPSHQVTQMGQEVILRCVPISNHLYFYWYRQILGQKVEFLVSFYNNEISEKSEIFDDQFSVERPDGSNFTLKIRSTKLEDSAMYFCASSGGGSQHFGDGTRLSIL.

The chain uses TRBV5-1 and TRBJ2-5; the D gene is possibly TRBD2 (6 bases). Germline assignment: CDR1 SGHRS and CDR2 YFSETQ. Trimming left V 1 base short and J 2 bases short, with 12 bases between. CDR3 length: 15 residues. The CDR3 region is CASSLTGATQETQYF. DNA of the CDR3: TGCGCCAGCAGCTTGACGGGAGCGACTCAAGAGACCCAGTACTTC.

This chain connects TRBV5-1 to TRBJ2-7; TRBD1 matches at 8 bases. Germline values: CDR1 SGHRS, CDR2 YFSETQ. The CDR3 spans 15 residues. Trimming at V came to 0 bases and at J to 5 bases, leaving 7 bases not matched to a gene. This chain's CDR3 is CASSLDNRGSDEQYF. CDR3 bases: TGCGCCAGCAGCTTGGACAACAGGGGGTCCGACGAGCAGTACTTC.

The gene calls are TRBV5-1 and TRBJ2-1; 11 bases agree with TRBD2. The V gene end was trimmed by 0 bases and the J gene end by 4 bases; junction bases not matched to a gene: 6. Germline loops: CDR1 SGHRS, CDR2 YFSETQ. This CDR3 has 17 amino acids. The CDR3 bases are TGCGCCAGCAGCTTGGAAGTGACTAGCGGGAATTACAATGAGCAGTTCTTC. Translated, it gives CASSLEVTSGNYNEQFF.

This CDR3 reads CASSPFSTRQSEQYF. The CDR3 nucleotides are TGTGCCAGCAGCCCCTTCTCAACTAGACAAAGCGAGCAGTACTTC. The chain carries TRBV7-2 and TRBJ2-5; D may be TRBD2 (5 bases). The end of the DNA fits TRBJ2-7 better, so the J call may be wrong. CDR3 size: 15 residues. The germline gives CDR1 SGHTA, CDR2 FQGNSA.

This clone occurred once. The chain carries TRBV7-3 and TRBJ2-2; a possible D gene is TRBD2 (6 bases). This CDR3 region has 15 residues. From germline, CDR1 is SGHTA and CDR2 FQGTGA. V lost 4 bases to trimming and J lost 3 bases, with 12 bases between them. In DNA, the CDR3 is TGTGCCAGCAGCTCGGGGGTCTGGGACACCGGGGAGCTGTTTTTT. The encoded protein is CASSSGVWDTGELFF.

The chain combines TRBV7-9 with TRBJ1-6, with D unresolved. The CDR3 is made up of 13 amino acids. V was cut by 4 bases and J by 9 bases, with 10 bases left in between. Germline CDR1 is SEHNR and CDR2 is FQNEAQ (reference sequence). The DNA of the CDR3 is TGTGCCAGCAGCTGGGGTAGTAGTTCACCCCTCCACTTT. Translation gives CASSWGSSSPLHF.

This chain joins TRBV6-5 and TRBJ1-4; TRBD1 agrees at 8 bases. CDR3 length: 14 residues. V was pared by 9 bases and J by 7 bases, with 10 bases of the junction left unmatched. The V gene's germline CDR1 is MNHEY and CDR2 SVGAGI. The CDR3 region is CASKQDRVSEKLFF. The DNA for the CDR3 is TGTGCCAGTAAACAGGACAGGGTTTCTGAAAAACTGTTTTTT.

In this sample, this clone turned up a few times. The DNA for the CDR3 is TGTGCCATCAGTCCGGACAGGGGAAACACCATATATTTT. It specifies CAISPDRGNTIYF. J is TRBJ1-3 and V is TRBV10-3; 7 bases fit TRBD1. After removal of 5 bases from V and 4 bases from J, the junction contained 2 bases not matched to a gene. Germline V gives CDR1 ENHRY, CDR2 SYGVKD. The CDR3 length is 13 residues.

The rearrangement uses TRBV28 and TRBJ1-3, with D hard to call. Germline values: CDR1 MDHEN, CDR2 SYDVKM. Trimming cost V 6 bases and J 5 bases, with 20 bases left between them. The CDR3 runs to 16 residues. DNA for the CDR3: TGTGCCAGCAGGACGTCGGGGTCGGACGCTCGAAACACCATATATTTT. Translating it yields CASRTSGSDARNTIYF.

The CDR3: CASSQQVGGELFF. CDR3 nucleotide sequence: TGTGCCAGCAGTCAGCAAGTCGGCGGGGAGCTGTTTTTT. J is TRBJ2-2 and V is TRBV2; unclear D gene. Trimming shortened V by 5 bases and J by 7 bases, and 11 bases separated the two germline ends. The germline CDR1 and CDR2 sequences are SNHLY and FYNNEI. The CDR3 spans 13 residues. Full variable domain (outside the CDR3, taken from reference TRBV2 and TRBJ2-2): EPEVTQTPSHQVTQMGQEVILRCVPISNHLYFYWYRQILGQKVEFLVSFYNNEISEKSEIFDDQFSVERPDGSNFTLKIRSTKLEDSAMYFCASSQQVGGELFFGEGSRLTVL.

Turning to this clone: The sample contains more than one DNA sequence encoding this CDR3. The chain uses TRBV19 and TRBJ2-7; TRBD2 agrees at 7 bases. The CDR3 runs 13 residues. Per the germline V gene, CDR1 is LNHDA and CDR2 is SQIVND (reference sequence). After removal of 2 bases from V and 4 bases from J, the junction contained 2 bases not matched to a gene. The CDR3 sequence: CASSIQGGYEQYF. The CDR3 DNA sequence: TGTGCCAGTAGTATACAGGGAGGGTACGAGCAGTACTTC.

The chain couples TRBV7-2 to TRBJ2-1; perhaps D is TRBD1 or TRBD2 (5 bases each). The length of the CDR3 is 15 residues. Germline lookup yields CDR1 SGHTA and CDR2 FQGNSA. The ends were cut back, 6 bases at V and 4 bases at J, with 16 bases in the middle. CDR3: CASSPDRGDYNEQFF. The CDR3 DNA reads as TGTGCCAGCAGTCCCGACCGAGGGGATTACAATGAGCAGTTCTTC.

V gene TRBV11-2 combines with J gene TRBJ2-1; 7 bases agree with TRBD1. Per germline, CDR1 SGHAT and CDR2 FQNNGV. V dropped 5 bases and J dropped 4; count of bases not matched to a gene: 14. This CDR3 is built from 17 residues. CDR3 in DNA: TGTGCCAGCAGCACCCGGACAGGCAAGGACGGGTACAATGAGCAGTTCTTC. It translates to CASSTRTGKDGYNEQFF.

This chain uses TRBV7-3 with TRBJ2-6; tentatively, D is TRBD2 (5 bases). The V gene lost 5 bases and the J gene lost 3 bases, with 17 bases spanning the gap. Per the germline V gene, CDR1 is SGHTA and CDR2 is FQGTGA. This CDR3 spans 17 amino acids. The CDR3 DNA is TGTGCCAGCAGCCCCCTAGGGCTAGCTGATGGGGCCAACGTCCTGACTTTC. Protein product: CASSPLGLADGANVLTF.

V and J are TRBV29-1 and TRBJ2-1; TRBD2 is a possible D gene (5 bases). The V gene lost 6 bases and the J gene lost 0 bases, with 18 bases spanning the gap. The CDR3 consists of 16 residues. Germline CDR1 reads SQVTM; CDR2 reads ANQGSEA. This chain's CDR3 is CSVARKVAGSYNEQFF. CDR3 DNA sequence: TGCAGCGTAGCTAGAAAGGTGGCGGGCTCCTACAATGAGCAGTTCTTC.

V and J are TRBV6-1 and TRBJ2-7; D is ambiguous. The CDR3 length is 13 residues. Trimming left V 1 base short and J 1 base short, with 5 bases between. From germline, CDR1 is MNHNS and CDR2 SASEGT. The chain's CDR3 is CASSEVLSYEQYF. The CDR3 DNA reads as TGTGCCAGCAGTGAAGTTCTTTCCTACGAGCAGTACTTC.

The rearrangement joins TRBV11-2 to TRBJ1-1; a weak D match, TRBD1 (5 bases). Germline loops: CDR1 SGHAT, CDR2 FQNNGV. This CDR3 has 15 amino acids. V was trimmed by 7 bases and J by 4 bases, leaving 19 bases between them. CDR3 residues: CASTPHGGTSTEAFF. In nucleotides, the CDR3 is TGTGCCAGCACTCCACATGGAGGGACCTCCACTGAAGCTTTCTTT. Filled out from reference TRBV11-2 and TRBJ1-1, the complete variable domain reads EAGVAQSPRYKIIEKRQSVAFWCNPISGHATLYWYQQILGQGPKLLIQFQNNGVVDDSQLPKDRFSAERLKGVDSTLKIQPAKLEDSAVYLCASTPHGGTSTEAFFGQGTRLTVV.